This T cell receptor beta chain was recorded in a study of blood T cell repertoires in COVID-19. Overall study context: Material from acute and convalescent COVID-19 was sourced from the United States, Italy and Spain. PBMCs, B-cell-depleted T cells, or T cells were the source of the cDNA or gDNA that made up the material.

CDR1 SGHRS and CDR2 YFSETQ come from the germline V gene. CDR3 length: 13 amino acids. V was shortened by 3 bases and J by 7 bases, with 13 bases between the two germline ends. The repertoire was sequenced with immunoSEQ multiplex PCR; TCRdb's copy has only in-frame clones and lacks some. The table shows 150,000 to 200,000 clones, with roughly 90% occurring only once. This receptor was taken from a man in his forties or fifties with acute or convalescent COVID-19. The chain combines TRBV5-1 with TRBJ1-1; D uncertain. Sample: peripheral blood. DNA of the CDR3: TGCGCCAGCAGCTGGTCGACACATTATGAAGCTTTCTTT. This gives the protein CASSWSTHYEAFF.